Included here is one T cell receptor (beta chain) sequence, with context. Its specificity is not known. This specimen belongs to a study of cytomegalovirus exposure and HLA in healthy donors. Broader study findings: Using a false discovery rate of 0.05, a later analysis showed that approximately 17,000 TCR beta sequences were associated with HLA alleles. It emerged from a later analysis that several of the most significant clusters appeared to be linked to common viral pathogens.

Per the germline V gene, CDR1 is SGHAT and CDR2 is FQDESV (reference sequence). The CDR3 loop spans 19 amino acids. PCR involved 60 Vbeta and 13 Jbeta primers. This table comes from immunoSEQ multiplex PCR, and its TCRdb copy is limited to in-frame clones, with some not included. The sample lists around 150,000 clones; 65% to 80% were seen once. The TCR comes from a man aged 40-55 years in good health and CMV-seronegative. Input material: PBMCs. The J gene is TRBJ2-5, the V gene TRBV11-1; 12 nucleotides line up with TRBD2. The J call may be wrong; the DNA end is better matched by TRBJ2-7. The CDR3 is CASSLEAGRTSGISYEQYF. For the CDR3, the DNA is TGTGCCAGCAGCTTAGAGGCAGGGAGGACTAGCGGGATTTCCTACGAGCAGTACTTC.